This T cell receptor (beta chain) was sequenced in a study of cytomegalovirus exposure and HLA in healthy donors. This CDR3 is built from 18 residues. Germline-derived CDR1 and CDR2 are SGHRS and YFSETQ. The trim removed 3 bases at V and 9 bases at J, leaving 18 bases unmatched. It was with 60 Vbeta and 13 Jbeta primers that the PCR ran. This table comes from immunoSEQ multiplex PCR, and its TCRdb copy is limited to in-frame clones, with some not included. The top ten hold about 1% of the sample, which has roughly 200,000 clones, around nine tenths seen once. This TCR came from a woman between 18 and 29 years old in good health and CMV-seronegative. Sequencing was done on a sample of PBMCs. The V and J genes are TRBV5-1 and TRBJ1-6; TRBD1 agrees at 7 bases. The CDR3 spells CASSSLYGQAGGVSPLHF. The CDR3 DNA is TGCGCCAGCAGCTCACTTTATGGACAGGCGGGAGGAGTTTCACCCCTCCACTTT.